This T cell receptor beta chain was recovered during a study of vaccination and CD4 T cells after COVID-19. Background on the study: Six male and four female convalescents took part, two of them Hispanic. Each control was exposed to a CEFX pool, an HIV-1 Nef pool, or no peptide at all. Diagnosis preceded the drawing of post-COVID samples by a median around 95 days (range 35 to 161).

On this clonotype itself: The antigen is unknown.

Once obtained from cultured CD4+ T cells, the DNA was sequenced using the Oncomine TCR Beta short-read assay. TCRdb used MiXCR to reprocess the PCR reads, holding one entry per CDR3 protein. This table holds 13,000 to 15,000 distinct CDR3 sequences, about 67% found once. The treatment was: 10-day PBMC culture with coronavirus spike peptide pools or control peptides (ViraFEST assay). The CDR3 extends over 16 amino acids. V dropped 6 bases and J dropped 0 bases, with 20 bases sitting between them. Germline V CDR1 and CDR2: DFQATT, SNEGSKA (reference sequence). This TCR was recovered from a human donor who had recovered from COVID-19. Source material: CD4+ T cells from blood, cultured in vitro. The chain recombines TRBV20-1 with TRBJ1-1, with a weak D call TRBD1 (5 bases). The CDR3 coding sequence is TGCAGTGCACCTACAGTGATATCAGGGATGAACACTGAAGCTTTCTTT. This codes for CSAPTVISGMNTEAFF.